This T cell receptor (beta chain) is drawn from a study of control samples from healthy donors and cancer patients. The repertoire was sequenced with immunoSEQ multiplex PCR; TCRdb's copy has only in-frame clones and lacks some. The table records about 140,000 clones, 92% of them present only once. This CDR3 contains 13 residues. CDR1 SQVTM and CDR2 ANQGSEA come from the germline V gene. V lost 4 bases and J 2 bases, leaving 12 bases between the germline ends. This receptor was taken from a man aged 25 to 40 in good health. J is TRBJ2-7 and V is TRBV29-1; possibly TRBD1 for D (6 bases). The sample consisted of blood. The CDR3 loop is CSVVSQGTYEQYF. CDR3 DNA sequence: TGCAGCGTTGTGTCACAGGGAACCTACGAGCAGTACTTC.